These T cell receptor beta chains were read from a single sample in a study of blood T cell repertoires in COVID-19. Assay used: immunoSEQ multiplex PCR; TCRdb lists only in-frame clones, some missing. The data contain tens of thousands of clones, around 86% of them seen just once; the ten biggest clones take up under 7%. The sequencing input was peripheral blood. The receptors were sampled from a man over 45 with active COVID-19. Both conserved end residues are part of each CDR3. D genes are given only for firm matches. Only part of the rows carry a size: once, few, many, or a class if the clone is expanded.

>TRBD2|TRBJ2-1|-|TRBV4-1
TGCGCCAGCAGCCAAGGCACTGGCGGGAGATTCAATGAGCAGTTCTTC
CASSQGTGGRFNEQFF
>TRBD1|TRBJ2-6|-|TRBV7-8
TGTGCCAGCAGCTTAGTGTCCAGGGGGCTCCTCCCAGGCAACGTCCTGACTTTC
CASSLVSRGLLPGNVLTF
>-|TRBJ2-5|-|TRBV13
TGTGCCAGCAGCTACTATCCCCGGAGGGACCAAGAGACCCAGTACTTC
CASSYYPRRDQETQYF
>TRBD2|TRBJ2-5|-|TRBV9
TGTGCCAGCAGTCGGACTAGCGGGGGGGCCGGAGAGACCCAGTACTTC
CASSRTSGGAGETQYF
>-|TRBJ2-2|few|TRBV2
TGTGCCAGCAGTTCGAGTGGCGGGGAGCTGTTTTTT
CASSSSGGELFF
>-|TRBJ2-7|-|TRBV28
TGTGCCAGCAGTTTCTTTCTCTACGAGCAGTACTTC
CASSFFLYEQYF
>-|TRBJ2-2|-|TRBV7-2
TGTGCCAGCAGCTTAGTTCCGGGTTCGGGCACCGGGGAGCTGTTTTTT
CASSLVPGSGTGELFF
>-|TRBJ2-5|once|TRBV7-2
TGTGCCAGCAGCTTAGCGGGAGTGAGAGAGACCCAGTACTTC
CASSLAGVRETQYF
>-|TRBJ1-1|-|TRBV18
TGTGCCAGCTCACCAATGGGTCTTGGAGACACTGAAGCTTTCTTT
CASSPMGLGDTEAFF
>TRBD1|TRBJ1-2|-|TRBV28
TGTGCCAGCTCGGACAGGGGGTTTGGCTACACCTTC
CASSDRGFGYTF
>-|TRBJ2-2|once|TRBV9
TGTGCCAGCAGCGTAGCGGGATGGAACACCGGGGAGCTGTTTTTT
CASSVAGWNTGELFF
>TRBD1|TRBJ1-1|-|TRBV2
TGTGCCAGCAGTCGAGAGACAGGGGACACTGAAGCTTTCTTT
CASSRETGDTEAFF
>TRBD1|TRBJ2-2|-|TRBV10-1
TGCGCCAGCGCCGGGACAGGGGGCTCCCCGGGTTTTGACACCGGGGAGCTGTTTTTT
CASAGTGGSPGFDTGELFF
>TRBD1|TRBJ2-7|-|TRBV10-2
TGCGCCAGCAGAAGGACAGGGGGCTTCGAGCAGTACTTC
CASRRTGGFEQYF
>TRBD1|TRBJ2-2|-|TRBV28
TGTGCCAGCAGTGGACAGGGGAGCAGATCCGGGGAGCTGTTTTTT
CASSGQGSRSGELFF
>-|TRBJ1-6|-|TRBV6-5
TGTGCCAGCAGTTACTCCTTACAGGGTAATTCACCCCTCCACTTT
CASSYSLQGNSPLHF
>-|TRBJ2-7|-|TRBV28
TGTGCCAGCAGTTTCCGCTACGAGCAGTACTTC
CASSFRYEQYF
>-|TRBJ2-7|once|TRBV6-1
TGTGCCAGCAGTGAACCCAACTACGAGCAGTACTTC
CASSEPNYEQYF